This section outlines one TCR beta chain sequence together with its context. This sample was included in a study of blood T cell repertoires in COVID-19. The CDR3 totals 16 residues. The germline CDR1 and CDR2 sequences are GTSNPN and SVGIG (reference sequence). V was clipped by 1 base and J by 0 bases, with 13 bases between them. Assignments of participants to cohorts depended upon their own reported clinical history. Measured with immunoSEQ multiplex PCR; TCRdb has only the in-frame clones, and not every one. The table shows about 240,000 clones, with 83% occurring only once. The chain carries TRBV30 and TRBJ1-5; no definite D call. The source material was PBMCs or T cells enriched from blood (not recorded which). The TCR originated in a woman aged 35 to 49 who had been exposed to COVID-19. CDR3 loop: CAWSGAQQFSNQPQHF. The CDR3 bases are TGTGCCTGGAGTGGAGCTCAACAGTTTAGCAATCAGCCCCAGCATTTT.